This T cell receptor (beta chain) was recorded in a study of blood T cell repertoires in COVID-19. The overall study: The analysed material was cDNA or gDNA that came from T cells, B-cell-depleted T cells, or PBMCs.

Followed over time, Seattle patients had been enrolled while infection was active. Germline assignment: CDR1 LGHNA and CDR2 YSLEER. CDR3 size: 14 residues. Trimming pared 1 base from V and 3 bases from J, leaving 6 bases between. In the authors' methods: Amplification of reference gene primers was used by the study to estimate nucleated cell counts. Using immunoSEQ multiplex PCR, the repertoire was profiled, and TCRdb retains in-frame clones only, with some absent. The D gene and trimming were derived from the DNA, and the V and J assignments and clone size from that table. The sample includes about 150,000 clones, 70% to 90% of them seen just once. This clone was seen a single time.

This clonotype originated in a woman of 80 years or more with COVID-19, enrolled during active disease. The source material was peripheral blood. The chain joins TRBV4-3 to TRBJ2-2; no firm D call. Here the CDR3 reads CASSQVVYTGELFF. The CDR3 DNA follows: TGCGCCAGCAGCCAAGTTGTCTACACCGGGGAGCTGTTTTTT.